This is a list of T cell receptor beta chains from one sample in a study of shared clonotypes between healthy human individuals. Only in-frame clones appear in the TCRdb table, and some are missing; sequencing was by immunoSEQ multiplex PCR. Of about 1.9 million clones listed, just over 90% are singletons. Source material: naive CD8+ T cells from PBMCs. The receptors were gathered from a man younger than 35 in good health. Some clones in this sample may be carry-over from other donors' samples. CDR3s include the opening cysteine and the closing phenylalanine or tryptophan. Each record gives: clone size, V gene, D gene, J gene, CDR3 DNA, CDR3 protein. D genes are given only for firm matches. Some rows have no size entry. The others give once, few or many, or a class for an expanded clone.

clone_size: NA; v_call: TRBV6-5; d_call: NA; j_call: TRBJ2-1; cdr3_nt: TGTGCCAGCAGTTATTGGGGCCAGAGCTCCTACAATGAGCAGTTCTTC; cdr3_aa: CASSYWGQSSYNEQFF
clone_size: NA; v_call: TRBV27; d_call: TRBD2; j_call: TRBJ2-7; cdr3_nt: TGTGCCAGCAGTCAAACACCTAGCGGGAGGGCCGGGGGTGAAGAGCAGTACTTC; cdr3_aa: CASSQTPSGRAGGEEQYF
clone_size: once; v_call: TRBV5-1; d_call: NA; j_call: TRBJ1-1; cdr3_nt: TGCGCCAGCAGACACTCAATACTGACCAGGGGAGACACTGAAGCTTTCTTT; cdr3_aa: CASRHSILTRGDTEAFF
clone_size: NA; v_call: TRBV4-3; d_call: NA; j_call: TRBJ1-1; cdr3_nt: TGCGCCAGCAGCCCAAGGCGTCGACAGACCACTGAAGCTTTCTTT; cdr3_aa: CASSPRRRQTTEAFF
clone_size: NA; v_call: TRBV27; d_call: NA; j_call: TRBJ1-1; cdr3_nt: TGTGCCAGCAGTCCGGGGGGAAACACTGAAGCTTTCTTT; cdr3_aa: CASSPGGNTEAFF
clone_size: NA; v_call: TRBV11-1; d_call: NA; j_call: TRBJ1-3; cdr3_nt: TGTGCCAGCAGCCACAACAGAGTCTCTGGAAACACCATATATTTT; cdr3_aa: CASSHNRVSGNTIYF
clone_size: NA; v_call: TRBV2; d_call: NA; j_call: TRBJ2-7; cdr3_nt: TGTGCCAGCCGACGGCGGGGCGAGCAGTACTTC; cdr3_aa: CASRRRGEQYF
clone_size: NA; v_call: TRBV6-5; d_call: NA; j_call: TRBJ1-1; cdr3_nt: TGTGCCAGCAGTATCCTTATGGGCGTGAACACTGAAGCTTTCTTT; cdr3_aa: CASSILMGVNTEAFF
clone_size: once; v_call: TRBV11-2; d_call: NA; j_call: TRBJ1-2; cdr3_nt: TGTGCCAGCAGCTTAGGGGCAGACCCCTATGGCTACACCTTC; cdr3_aa: CASSLGADPYGYTF
clone_size: NA; v_call: TRBV9; d_call: TRBD2; j_call: TRBJ2-5; cdr3_nt: TGTGCCAGCAGCGCCCACGGCCTAGCGGGAATTCGAGAGACCCAGTACTTC; cdr3_aa: CASSAHGLAGIRETQYF
clone_size: few; v_call: TRBV9; d_call: NA; j_call: TRBJ2-2; cdr3_nt: TGTGCCAGCAGCGTGGGACCCACGAACACCGGGGAGCTGTTTTTT; cdr3_aa: CASSVGPTNTGELFF
clone_size: NA; v_call: TRBV9; d_call: NA; j_call: TRBJ1-3; cdr3_nt: TGTGCCAGCAGCATGCTCCGAAACACCATATATTTT; cdr3_aa: CASSMLRNTIYF
clone_size: NA; v_call: TRBV11-3; d_call: TRBD2; j_call: TRBJ2-1; cdr3_nt: TGTGCCAGCAGCCCCCGGACTAGCGGGAGCTTTTATGAGCAGTTCTTC; cdr3_aa: CASSPRTSGSFYEQFF
clone_size: NA; v_call: TRBV7-9; d_call: NA; j_call: TRBJ2-3; cdr3_nt: TGTGCCAGCAGCCCGGGGACGGCTAGCACAGATACGCAGTATTTT; cdr3_aa: CASSPGTASTDTQYF
clone_size: NA; v_call: TRBV4-1; d_call: NA; j_call: TRBJ1-5; cdr3_nt: TGCGCCAGCAGCCAAGGTTGGGATTCGGGTAGCAATCAGCCCCAGCATTTT; cdr3_aa: CASSQGWDSGSNQPQHF